Following are 21 T cell receptor beta chains from one sample sequenced in a study of T cells in Graves' hyperthyroidism and ophthalmopathy. RNA transcripts yielded amplified TCR beta CDR3 regions. The primer set for the first-round RT-PCR of the TCR CDR3 was HTBI. TCRdb fed the multiplex PCR reads into MiXCR, producing one record per CDR3 protein. Of about 520,000 distinct CDR3 sequences detected, approximately 25% appear once; the ten largest clones hold about 11%. The sequencing input was blood. Source of these receptors: a young woman with Graves' ophthalmopathy.

This clonotype was detected many times. The chain is built from TRBV6-5 and TRBJ2-2; the D is unclear. V was clipped by 0 bases and J by 6 bases, with 8 bases between them. Germline V gene lookup returns CDR1 MNHEY and CDR2 SVGAGI. The CDR3 consists of 14 residues. DNA for the CDR3: TGTGCCAGCAGTTACTCAGAGGAACCCGGGGAGCTGTTTTTT. Its protein is CASSYSEEPGELFF.

This clonotype was recorded many times. This chain links TRBV6-1 with TRBJ1-1, with 7 nucleotides matching TRBD1. Germline assignment: CDR1 MNHNS and CDR2 SASEGT. Trimming removed 6 bases from V and 7 bases from J; junction bases left unmatched: 11. The length of the CDR3 is 14 residues. CDR3 coding DNA: TGTGCCAGCAGGTTTCCGACAGGGTCTAATGAAGCTTTCTTT. Its protein product is CASRFPTGSNEAFF.

The V and J genes are TRBV6-1 and TRBJ1-1; D unclear. V was pared by 7 bases and J by 7 bases, with 13 bases between. This CDR3 region has 12 residues. Germline values: CDR1 MNHNS, CDR2 SASEGT. The CDR3: CASTNARDEAFF. Written as DNA, the CDR3 is TGTGCCAGCACCAACGCGCGGGATGAAGCTTTCTTT.

The chain couples TRBV19 to TRBJ1-2; no definite D call. Trimming took off 8 bases at V and 4 bases at J, with 8 bases between the two ends. The V gene's germline CDR1 is LNHDA and CDR2 SQIVND (reference sequence). CDR3 size: 11 residues. CDR3 region: CASEDGYGYTF. CDR3 sequence (DNA): TGTGCCAGTGAGGACGGCTATGGCTACACCTTC. The complete variable domain, with remaining parts taken from reference TRBV19 and TRBJ1-2, reads DGGITQSPKYLFRKEGQNVTLSCEQNLNHDAMYWYRQDPGQGLRLIYYSQIVNDFQKGDIAEGYSVSREKKESFPLTVTSAQKNPTAFYLCASEDGYGYTFGSGTRLTVV.

This clonotype appeared once. The chain is built from TRBV5-6 and TRBJ2-7; D might be TRBD2 (6 bases). CDR1 SGHDT and CDR2 YYEEEE come from the germline V gene. The V end was cut by 6 bases, the J end by 2 bases, with 15 bases between. This CDR3 contains 14 residues. CDR3 sequence (DNA): TGTGCCAGCACAAAGGGACTTAGCCCCTACGAGCAGTACTTC. This codes for CASTKGLSPYEQYF.

A few counts support this clonotype. J is TRBJ2-5 and V is TRBV7-2; 10 nucleotides align to TRBD1. The CDR3 has 15 residues. Germline-derived CDR1 and CDR2 are SGHTA and FQGNSA. Unmatched junction bases numbered 10, after V lost 5 bases and J lost 7 bases. The CDR3 region is CASSPTPGQGGTQYF. CDR3 bases: TGTGCCAGCAGCCCGACTCCCGGACAGGGGGGGACCCAGTACTTC. The full variable domain, completed using reference TRBV7-2 and TRBJ2-5, is GAGVSQSPSNKVTEKGKDVELRCDPISGHTALYWYRQSLGQGLEFLIYFQGNSAPDKSGLPSDRFSAERTGGSVSTLTIQRTQQEDSAVYLCASSPTPGQGGTQYFGPGTRLLVL.

This chain joins TRBV11-2 and TRBJ2-7; D is unresolved. Germline loops: CDR1 SGHAT, CDR2 FQNNGV. The CDR3 extends over 14 amino acids. Deletions cut 2 bases from V and 3 bases from J, with 11 bases between. CDR3 in amino acids: CASSLNSPNYEQYF. CDR3 DNA: TGTGCCAGCAGCTTAAACAGCCCCAACTACGAGCAGTACTTC.

This clonotype was recorded at least ten times. The gene calls are TRBV2 and TRBJ1-5, with D perhaps TRBD1 (5 bases). CDR3 length equals 14 residues. Germline loops: CDR1 SNHLY, CDR2 FYNNEI. V was cut by 3 bases and J by 5 bases, with 11 bases left in between. The DNA of the CDR3 is TGTGCCAGCAGTGACCCCCCACAGGATCAGCCCCAGCATTTT. It is translated as CASSDPPQDQPQHF.

This chain uses TRBV12-3 or TRBV12-4 with TRBJ1-1; 8 nucleotides agree with TRBD1. The CDR3 is made up of 12 amino acids. V gave up 6 bases and J gave up 8 bases; unmatched junction bases: 5. The CDR3 protein is CASSRQGKEAFF. For the CDR3, the DNA is TGTGCCAGCAGCCGACAGGGGAAGGAAGCTTTCTTT.

The chain employs TRBV6-1 and TRBJ2-2; D unclear. V was pared by 7 bases and J by 4 bases, with 10 bases between. Germline CDR1 is MNHNS and CDR2 is SASEGT. This CDR3 contains 13 residues. The CDR3 protein is CASMRYGTGELFF. CDR3 nucleotide sequence: TGTGCCAGCATGCGTTATGGCACCGGGGAGCTGTTTTTT.

This clonotype was counted many times. The chain recombines TRBV12-3 or TRBV12-4 with TRBJ2-2; D call uncertain. The CDR3 runs 11 residues. V gave up 7 bases and J gave up 2 bases, with 2 bases separating them. CDR3 nucleotides: TGTGCCAGCACCAACACCGGGGAGCTGTTTTTT. This gives the protein CASTNTGELFF.

This clonotype was observed at least ten times. The V gene is TRBV27, the J gene TRBJ2-3; no definite D call. The germline gives CDR1 MNHEY, CDR2 SMNVEV (reference sequence). The V end was cut by 5 bases, the J end by 4 bases, with 7 bases between. The CDR3 contains 12 residues. The CDR3 here is CASSPPADTQYF. The CDR3 nucleotides read TGTGCCAGCAGTCCCCCGGCAGATACGCAGTATTTT.

This clonotype was detected ten times or more. The gene calls are TRBV7-2 and TRBJ2-7, with D unresolved. Trimming removed 5 bases at V and 2 bases at J, with 10 bases between. The germline gives CDR1 SGHTA, CDR2 FQGNSA. This CDR3 is built from 13 residues. The CDR3 here is CASSPSATYEQYF. CDR3 bases: TGTGCCAGCAGCCCCTCTGCCACCTACGAGCAGTACTTC.

The genes are TRBV5-5 and TRBJ2-7, with D uncertain. The CDR3 has 16 residues. V was trimmed by 2 bases and J by 4 bases, leaving 19 bases between them. Per the germline V gene, CDR1 is SGHKS and CDR2 is YYEKEE (reference sequence). This chain's CDR3 is CASSFGILSSPYEQYF. Here the CDR3 DNA reads TGTGCCAGCAGCTTCGGAATTCTGTCCTCTCCATACGAGCAGTACTTC.

This clonotype was recorded a few times. The J gene is TRBJ1-2, the V gene TRBV6-1; TRBD1 agrees at 8 bases. The CDR3 has 14 residues. Germline values: CDR1 MNHNS, CDR2 SASEGT. With 1 base clipped from V and 4 bases from J, the junction kept 2 bases outside the gene matches. CDR3 sequence: CASSEGQGSYGYTF. The CDR3 DNA follows: TGTGCCAGCAGTGAAGGACAGGGGAGCTATGGCTACACCTTC.

The chain recombines TRBV5-1 with TRBJ1-2; tentatively, D is TRBD1 (5 bases). Per germline, CDR1 SGHRS and CDR2 YFSETQ. Trimming took 0 bases from V and 8 from J, leaving 20 bases between them. CDR3 length equals 16 residues. For the CDR3, the DNA is TGCGCCAGCAGCTTGGGACCCCCGGAGACAGCGGGGGGCTACACCTTC. Translating it yields CASSLGPPETAGGYTF.

This clonotype was counted ten times or more. The chain has TRBV11-2 and TRBJ1-1; no definite D call. CDR3 length equals 14 residues. Germline V gene data show CDR1 as SGHAT and CDR2 as FQNNGV. Trimming shortened V by 3 bases and J by 7 bases, and 15 bases separated the two germline ends. The CDR3 reads CASSFGRSYGEAFF. The CDR3 bases are TGTGCCAGCAGCTTCGGACGGTCCTATGGTGAAGCTTTCTTT.

This clonotype came up many times. The chain carries TRBV5-1 and TRBJ2-2, with 9 bases identical to TRBD1. Germline V gives CDR1 SGHRS, CDR2 YFSETQ. The CDR3 has 15 residues. With V trimmed by 3 bases and J by 3 bases, 3 bases remained unmatched. The CDR3 DNA reads as TGCGCCAGCAGCTCCGGGACAGGGTACACCGGGGAGCTGTTTTTT. Protein sequence: CASSSGTGYTGELFF.

The J gene is TRBJ2-7, the V gene TRBV29-1; 7 positions agree with TRBD1. V was pared by 4 bases and J by 2 bases, with 5 bases of the junction left unmatched. The CDR3 has 13 amino acids. Germline loops: CDR1 SQVTM, CDR2 ANQGSEA. The DNA of the CDR3 is TGCAGCGTTGCGACAGGGAGCCCCTACGAGCAGTACTTC. This encodes CSVATGSPYEQYF.

The CDR3 nucleotides read TGTGCCAGCAGCTTTAGCGGGGGGTACACCGGGGAGCTGTTTTTT. This codes for CASSFSGGYTGELFF. This chain connects TRBV7-8 to TRBJ2-2; 10 bases fit TRBD2. Germline V CDR1 and CDR2: SGHVS, FQNEAQ. V gave up 3 bases and J gave up 3 bases; unmatched junction bases: 1. The CDR3 runs 15 residues.

This clonotype was seen repeatedly, ten times or more. The chain recombines TRBV7-2 with TRBJ1-1; D is uncertain. V dropped 0 bases and J dropped 3 bases, with 11 bases sitting between them. The CDR3 has 15 residues. Germline CDR1 SGHTA, CDR2 FQGNSA. CDR3 nucleotide sequence: TGTGCCAGCAGCTTAGCCATGGGTCTGGACACTGAAGCTTTCTTT. It specifies CASSLAMGLDTEAFF.